This TCR beta chain was profiled in a study of T cell repertoires in aging, cancer and after chemotherapy. Rearranged V-D-J TRB sequences were amplified with a mixed TRB-A/B primer pool. TCRdb reprocessed the multiplex PCR reads with MiXCR, giving one entry per CDR3 protein. The table has 6,000 to 8,500 distinct CDR3 sequences, approximately 30% seen once; the top ten hold around 9%. V was shortened by 0 bases and J by 1 base, with 3 bases between the two germline ends. The length of the CDR3 is 13 residues. TCR beta rearrangements were amplified from peripheral blood genomic DNA. This clonotype turned up a few times.

Sample: blood. This TCR derives from a human donor with a blood cancer. The chain carries TRBV12-3 or TRBV12-4 and TRBJ1-1, with D unresolved. CDR3 nucleotide sequence: TGTGCCAGCAGTTTAGCCGAGAACACTGAAGCTTTCTTT. It codes for CASSLAENTEAFF.